This section outlines one TCR beta chain sequence together with its context. Its binding antigen is unknown. The sample holds no much larger clone one base away, and base qualities are not on file. This entry is derived from a study of T cell responses to AZD1222 COVID-19 vaccine (dated by TCRdb to about 2021). For the wider study: AZD1222 recipients whose second dose came at about 4 weeks and those whose second dose came at about 12 weeks were combined into one group, since spike-specific TCR depth and breadth did not differ between the two schedules. Trial participants were enrolled by age into 18-55, 56-69 and 70-plus year subgroups, with roughly 150, 30 and 60 TCR-sequenced participants respectively. TCR sequencing was performed for some 250 trial participants, of whom about 200 were given two doses of AZD1222 and 26 were given two doses of MenACWY control vaccine.

The paper's findings and limits, for the study overall: Vaccine-associated CD4 TCRs spanned the whole spike protein, with dominant responses in regions 160-218 and 743-854. In the small 56-69-year group, the increase in depth fell short of significance, most likely because of low power. Spike-specific TCR breadth and depth rose significantly after two AZD1222 doses compared with day 0 and with MenACWY recipients. Conclusions about previously exposed vaccinees are limited, since just five to seven AZD1222 recipients were seropositive for SARS-CoV-2 at baseline. Because no samples from the day 14 peak response were available, repertoires could be characterized only after the peak T cell response. Most participants were white British and females outnumbered males, and the authors suggested that clonal diversity may have been underestimated. Reportedly, close to half of the unique spike-specific TCRs recognized epitopes lying outside the regions that are mutated in the B.1.351 and B.1.1.7 variants.

This sample's time point label indicates: baseline before first vaccination. Samples from vaccinated people were obtained from the UK trials COV001 and COV002, which included a single-blind randomized controlled phase 2/3 trial of AZD1222 (ChAdOx1 nCoV-19) in healthy adults. For TCRbeta chain sequencing, PBMC samples were collected from trial participants at day 0 and at day 28 after the second dose. The CDR3 regions of human TCRbeta chains were subjected to immunosequencing. The study's processing was this. Repertoire TCRs were matched against a reference library of SARS-CoV-2-specific TCRs generated with the MIRA antigen-specificity platform. Breadth was defined as the fraction of unique TCRs that were SARS-CoV-2-associated. Depth was defined as the fraction of total T cells that were SARS-CoV-2-associated. Using the MIRA data, each spike-specific TCR was assigned both to the spike region to which the TCR was reactive and to a CD4 or CD8 class. Log10-transformed breadth and depth values were compared by one-way ANOVA with Sidak's multiple comparisons tests. TCRdb mirrors the immuneACCESS table, restricted to in-frame sequences. Some clones are absent from its copies; in checked studies, under half trace to an unresolved V gene, and the reason for the others is unknown. That table supplies the V and J calls and clone size; D and trimming were determined from the DNA. The sample contains some 110,000 clones, around 89% of them found a single time. The biggest ten clones account for roughly 2.5% of the sample.

This TCR was recovered from an adult in good health. The specimen was peripheral blood, collected on day 0 of AZD1222 vaccination.

The nucleotide sequence is given as TGCGCCAGCAGCTTAATAGTACCGACTGAAGCTTTCTTT. Its translation is CASSLIVPTEAFF. The chain links TRBV5-1 with TRBJ1-1, with the identity of the D gene unclear. CDR1 and CDR2 are drawn from the germline V gene: SGHRS, YFSETQ. Counted from cysteine to phenylalanine, this CDR3 has 13 amino acids. The DNA shown is the 39-base CDR3, in frame from base 1. Relative to germline, V is 2 bases shorter and J is 5 bases shorter, with 10 bases between their ends.